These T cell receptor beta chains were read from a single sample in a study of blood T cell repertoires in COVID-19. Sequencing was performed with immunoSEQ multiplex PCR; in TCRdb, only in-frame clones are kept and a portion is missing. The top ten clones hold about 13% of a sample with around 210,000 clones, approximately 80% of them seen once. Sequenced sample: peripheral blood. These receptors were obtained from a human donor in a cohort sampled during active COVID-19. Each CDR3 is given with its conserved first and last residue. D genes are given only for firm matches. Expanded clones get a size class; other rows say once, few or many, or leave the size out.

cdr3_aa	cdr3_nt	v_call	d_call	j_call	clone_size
CASSRTSSYNEQFF	TGCGCCAGCAGCCGGACTAGCTCCTACAATGAGCAGTTCTTC	TRBV5-1	TRBD2	TRBJ2-1	NA
CASSPSRATDTQYF	TGTGCCAGCTCACCTTCCAGGGCAACAGATACGCAGTATTTT	TRBV18	NA	TRBJ2-3	NA
CATSDGLAAYTGELFF	TGTGCCACCAGTGATGGACTAGCGGCTTACACCGGGGAGCTGTTTTTT	TRBV24-1	TRBD2	TRBJ2-2	once
CAIRLAGGLGDEQFF	TGTGCCATCAGATTAGCGGGAGGACTCGGGGATGAGCAGTTCTTC	TRBV10-3	TRBD2	TRBJ2-1	few
CASYAGVVEQYF	TGTGCCAGCTATGCAGGGGTCGTCGAGCAGTACTTC	TRBV6-5	NA	TRBJ2-7	NA
CASTESGSGNQPQHF	TGTGCCAGCACCGAGTCGGGCAGCGGGAATCAGCCCCAGCATTTT	TRBV7-2	NA	TRBJ1-5	NA
CASSRSPGSNEKLFF	TGTGCCAGCAGCCGTAGTCCGGGTTCTAATGAAAAACTGTTTTTT	TRBV11-2	NA	TRBJ1-4	NA
CASVPGTGGESNQPQHF	TGTGCCAGCGTTCCCGGGACAGGGGGCGAGAGCAATCAGCCCCAGCATTTT	TRBV21-1	NA	TRBJ1-5	once
CASSLIQGSSYNEQFF	TGTGCCAGCAGCTTAATACAGGGGAGTTCCTACAATGAGCAGTTCTTC	TRBV7-2	TRBD1	TRBJ2-1	once
CASSHGTGGETQYF	TGTGCCAGCTCACACGGGACAGGGGGAGAGACCCAGTACTTC	TRBV18	TRBD1	TRBJ2-5	NA
CASSDRGNQPQHF	TGTGCCAGCAGCGACAGGGGCAATCAGCCCCAGCATTTT	TRBV5-5	TRBD1	TRBJ1-5	few
CASSPRVPSGIYPYEQYF	TGTGCCAGCTCACCCCGCGTGCCTAGCGGGATATATCCCTACGAGCAGTACTTC	TRBV18	TRBD2	TRBJ2-7	NA
CASSTTGGRQETQYF	TGTGCCAGTAGTACTACAGGGGGTAGGCAAGAGACCCAGTACTTC	TRBV19	TRBD1	TRBJ2-5	NA
CAYRTTGNTEAFF	TGTGCCTACAGAACGACAGGGAACACTGAAGCTTTCTTT	TRBV30	NA	TRBJ1-1	many
CASTPGWTAEETQYF	TGTGCCAGCACCCCAGGATGGACAGCCGAAGAGACCCAGTACTTC	TRBV2	NA	TRBJ2-5	NA
CASSPQGALNYGYTF	TGTGCCAGCAGCCCTCAGGGGGCCTTAAACTATGGCTACACCTTC	TRBV7-2	TRBD1	TRBJ1-2	NA
CASSLPGAHNNEQFF	TGCGCCAGCAGCTTGCCGGGAGCCCACAACAATGAGCAGTTCTTC	TRBV5-1	NA	TRBJ2-1	NA
CATSGHGGTYEQYF	TGTGCCACCAGCGGTCATGGCGGAACCTACGAGCAGTACTTC	TRBV15	NA	TRBJ2-7	NA
CASSQLRIMNTGELFF	TGTGCCAGCAGTCAACTTAGAATTATGAACACCGGGGAGCTGTTTTTT	TRBV27	NA	TRBJ2-2	few
CASSIITSGVYNEQFF	TGTGCCAGTAGTATCATAACTAGCGGGGTCTACAATGAGCAGTTCTTC	TRBV19	TRBD2	TRBJ2-1	NA
CASSLDRSYEQYF	TGTGCCAGCAGTTTAGATAGAAGCTACGAGCAGTACTTC	TRBV12-3/TRBV12-4	NA	TRBJ2-7	NA
CASSLATSGLRAEFF	TGTGCCAGCAGCTTAGCGACTAGCGGGTTACGAGCGGAGTTCTTC	TRBV7-8	TRBD2	TRBJ2-1	NA
CASSRRTGALSGANVLTF	TGTGCCAGCAGCCGTCGGACAGGGGCCCTCTCTGGGGCCAACGTCCTGACTTTC	TRBV7-9	TRBD1	TRBJ2-6	NA
CASSLSSSYEQYF	TGCGCCAGCAGCTTGTCGAGCTCCTACGAGCAGTACTTC	TRBV5-1	NA	TRBJ2-7	NA
CASSFRGDRDEQYF	TGTGCCAGCAGTTTCAGGGGGGACAGGGACGAGCAGTACTTC	TRBV28	TRBD1	TRBJ2-7	NA
CSASRGQEGWDTQYF	TGCAGTGCTAGTCGAGGACAGGAGGGATGGGATACGCAGTATTTT	TRBV20-1	NA	TRBJ2-3	NA
CASGRGLNQPQHF	TGTGCCAGCGGCAGGGGACTAAATCAGCCCCAGCATTTT	TRBV28	NA	TRBJ1-5	NA
CASSPNQVHLHF	TGCGCCAGCAGCCCCAATCAGGTTCACCTCCACTTT	TRBV4-1	NA	TRBJ1-6	NA
CASSLLAGVEGPQETQYF	TGCGCCAGCAGTCTCCTAGCGGGAGTTGAGGGCCCACAAGAGACCCAGTACTTC	TRBV4-1	TRBD2	TRBJ2-5	NA
CASSHRQGLAKNIQYF	TGTGCCAGCAGCCACCGACAGGGACTAGCCAAAAACATTCAGTACTTC	TRBV5-4	NA	TRBJ2-4	NA
CASSQEIADSTDTQYF	TGTGCCAGCAGCCAAGAAATAGCGGACAGCACAGATACGCAGTATTTT	TRBV14	NA	TRBJ2-3	NA
CASSLGTTLDNEQFF	TGTGCCAGCAGCTTAGGGACTACCCTCGACAATGAGCAGTTCTTC	TRBV7-8	NA	TRBJ2-1	NA
CASSLEGQRVGEQYF	TGCGCCAGCAGCTTGGAGGGTCAGAGGGTTGGCGAGCAGTACTTC	TRBV5-1	NA	TRBJ2-7	NA
CASSETEPGRDFSYEQYF	TGTGCCAGCAGTGAAACGGAGCCCGGACGGGATTTCTCCTACGAGCAGTACTTC	TRBV2	NA	TRBJ2-7	NA
CASSLEVGGTEAFF	TGTGCCAGCAGCTTAGAGGTCGGGGGCACTGAAGCTTTCTTT	TRBV11-2	NA	TRBJ1-1	NA
CSVATGINQPQHF	TGCAGCGTTGCAACCGGGATCAATCAGCCCCAGCATTTT	TRBV29-1	NA	TRBJ1-5	NA
CASSLGPYYEQYF	TGTGCCAGCAGCTTAGGTCCCTACTACGAGCAGTACTTC	TRBV7-9	NA	TRBJ2-7	few
CASSPPLGLETQYF	TGTGCCAGCTCACCACCTTTGGGGCTAGAGACCCAGTACTTC	TRBV18	NA	TRBJ2-5	NA
CASSSPSGRGDTQYF	TGTGCCAGCAGTTCCCCTAGCGGGAGGGGAGATACGCAGTATTTT	TRBV28	TRBD2	TRBJ2-3	few
CASSVDGGSSYNEQFF	TGTGCCAGCAGCGTAGATGGCGGGAGTTCCTACAATGAGCAGTTCTTC	TRBV9	TRBD2	TRBJ2-1	once
CASSLGGGTYEQYF	TGTGCCAGCAGTTTAGGCGGGGGGACCTACGAGCAGTACTTC	TRBV28	TRBD2	TRBJ2-7	NA
CASSPRTGATSYNEQFF	TGTGCCAGCAGCCCCCGGACAGGGGCGACTAGCTACAATGAGCAGTTCTTC	TRBV11-3	TRBD1	TRBJ2-1	NA
CASRSGPTGLYEQYF	TGTGCCAGCAGATCAGGGCCCACGGGTCTCTACGAGCAGTACTTC	TRBV11-2	NA	TRBJ2-7	NA
CATSRSRVGGYTF	TGTGCCACCAGCAGATCCAGGGTCGGTGGCTACACCTTC	TRBV15	NA	TRBJ1-2	NA
CASSWTGREQYF	TGTGCCAGCAGCTGGACAGGCCGGGAGCAGTACTTC	TRBV7-9	TRBD1	TRBJ2-7	NA
CASSKGTGGPPQHF	TGTGCCAGTAGTAAAGGGACAGGGGGGCCGCCCCAGCATTTT	TRBV19	TRBD1	TRBJ1-5	NA
CASSGRGQAGGDTQYF	TGTGCCAGCTCAGGTAGGGGACAGGCCGGAGGAGATACGCAGTATTTT	TRBV18	TRBD1	TRBJ2-3	NA
CASSESGQAYNEQFF	TGCGCCAGCAGTGAGTCCGGACAGGCCTACAATGAGCAGTTCTTC	TRBV10-1	TRBD1	TRBJ2-1	once
CSASTGFTDTQYF	TGCAGTGCTAGTACGGGTTTCACAGATACGCAGTATTTT	TRBV20-1	NA	TRBJ2-3	NA
CASSPERALQETQYF	TGCGCCAGCAGCCCAGAGCGGGCCCTCCAAGAGACCCAGTACTTC	TRBV5-1	NA	TRBJ2-5	NA
CASSQERVVDSGNTIYF	TGCGCCAGCAGCCAAGAGAGGGTGGTAGACTCTGGAAACACCATATATTTT	TRBV4-1	NA	TRBJ1-3	once
CSVDGQAGKQYF	TGCAGCGTTGATGGGCAGGCAGGGAAGCAGTACTTC	TRBV29-1	NA	TRBJ2-7	NA
CASSFDQVGEQFF	TGCGCCAGCAGCTTCGACCAGGTCGGTGAGCAGTTCTTC	TRBV5-1	NA	TRBJ2-1	NA
CASSESYPQETQYF	TGTGCCAGCAGCGAAAGCTACCCACAAGAGACCCAGTACTTC	TRBV14	NA	TRBJ2-5	NA
CASSLEQANSYEQYF	TGTGCCAGCAGCTTAGAACAGGCCAACTCCTACGAGCAGTACTTC	TRBV7-8	NA	TRBJ2-7	NA
CASSYRDRGSTEAFF	TGTGCCAGCAGCTATAGAGACAGGGGTAGCACTGAAGCTTTCTTT	TRBV7-8	TRBD1	TRBJ1-1	few
CASSLLQGNSNSPLHF	TGTGCCAGCAGCTTGTTACAGGGGAATTCTAATTCACCCCTCCACTTT	TRBV5-5	TRBD1	TRBJ1-6	NA